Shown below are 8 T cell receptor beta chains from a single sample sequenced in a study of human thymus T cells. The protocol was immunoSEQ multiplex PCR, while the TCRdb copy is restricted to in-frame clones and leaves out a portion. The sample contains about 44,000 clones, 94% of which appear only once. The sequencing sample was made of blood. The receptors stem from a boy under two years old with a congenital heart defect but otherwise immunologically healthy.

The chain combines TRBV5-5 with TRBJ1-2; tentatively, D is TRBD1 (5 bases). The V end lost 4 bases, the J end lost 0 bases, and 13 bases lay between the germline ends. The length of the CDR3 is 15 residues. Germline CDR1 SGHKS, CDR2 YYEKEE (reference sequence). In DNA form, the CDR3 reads TGTGCCAGCAGCCTGGACCCGGGGGCTAACTATGGCTACACCTTC. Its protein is CASSLDPGANYGYTF.

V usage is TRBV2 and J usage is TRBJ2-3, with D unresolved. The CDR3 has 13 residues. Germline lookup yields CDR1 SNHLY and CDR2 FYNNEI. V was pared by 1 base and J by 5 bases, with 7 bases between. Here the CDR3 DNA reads TGTGCCAGCAGTGAAGGAGCGCAAGATACGCAGTATTTT. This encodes CASSEGAQDTQYF.

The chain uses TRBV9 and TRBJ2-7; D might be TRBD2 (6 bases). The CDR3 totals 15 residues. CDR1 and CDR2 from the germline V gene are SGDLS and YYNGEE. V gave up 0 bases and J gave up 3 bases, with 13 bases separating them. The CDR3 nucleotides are TGTGCCAGCAGCGTAGGGCAATCCGGGGGCTACGAGCAGTACTTC. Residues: CASSVGQSGGYEQYF.

As DNA, the CDR3 is TGTGCCAGCAGTGTACGGACAGTCTCCTATGGCTACACCTTC. This sequence encodes CASSVRTVSYGYTF. The chain couples TRBV6-1 to TRBJ1-2, with D possibly TRBD1 on 6 matching bases. Trimming cost V 4 bases and J 4 bases, with 13 bases left between them. The CDR3 has 14 residues. Per germline, CDR1 MNHNS and CDR2 SASEGT.

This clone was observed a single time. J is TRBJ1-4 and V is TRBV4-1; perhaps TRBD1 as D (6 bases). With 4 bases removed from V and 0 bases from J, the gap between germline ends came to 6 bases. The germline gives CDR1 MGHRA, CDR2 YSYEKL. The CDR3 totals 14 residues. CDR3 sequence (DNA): TGCGCCAGCAGCCGGGACACAACTAATGAAAAACTGTTTTTT. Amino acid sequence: CASSRDTTNEKLFF.

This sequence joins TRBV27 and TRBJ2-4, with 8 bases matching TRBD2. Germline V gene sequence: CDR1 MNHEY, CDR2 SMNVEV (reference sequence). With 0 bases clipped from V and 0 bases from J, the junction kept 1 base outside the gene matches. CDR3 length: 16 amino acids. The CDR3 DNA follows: TGTGCCAGCAGTTTATCAGCGGGGGTAGCCAAAAACATTCAGTACTTC. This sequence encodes CASSLSAGVAKNIQYF.

The CDR3 sequence is CAGMGGDSSYNSPLHF. The DNA of the CDR3 is TGTGCCGGCATGGGTGGGGACAGCTCCTATAATTCACCCCTCCACTTT. J is TRBJ1-6 and V is TRBV11-3; 7 bases align to TRBD1. This CDR3 has 16 residues. J was trimmed by 0 bases and V by 11 bases; bases with no gene match: 10. Germline loops: CDR1 SGHNT, CDR2 YENEEA.

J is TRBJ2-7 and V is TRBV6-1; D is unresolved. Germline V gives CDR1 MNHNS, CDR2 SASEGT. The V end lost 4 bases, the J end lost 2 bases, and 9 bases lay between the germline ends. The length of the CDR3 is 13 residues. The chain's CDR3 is CASSVSWTYEQYF. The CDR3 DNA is TGTGCCAGCAGTGTTAGCTGGACCTACGAGCAGTACTTC.